The 22 T cell receptor beta chains in this list originate from one sample, sequenced in a study of TIL therapy for anti-PD-1-resistant metastatic lung cancer. Time point of the sample: pre-treatment sample, taken before nivolumab and TIL therapy. The libraries were made with immunoSEQ v3. The assay was immunoSEQ multiplex PCR, and TCRdb's table has in-frame clones only and misses some. Found here are fewer than 20,000 clones, roughly 72% of them singletons; the top ten hold about 35%. The specimen comprised blood, sampled at baseline. The receptor source for this set is a person aged 25-79 years with non-small cell lung cancer.

V is TRBV29-1 and J is TRBJ2-5; 12 bases match TRBD2. The closer fit of TRBJ2-7 to the DNA end suggests the J call may be wrong. CDR1 is SQVTM and CDR2 is ANQGSEA in the germline V gene. This CDR3 spans 13 amino acids. In DNA, the CDR3 is TGCAGCGGAGGACTAGCGGGAAACTACGAGCAGTACTTC. Protein sequence: CSGGLAGNYEQYF.

The V call is TRBV7-8, the J call TRBJ2-5; D perhaps matches TRBD2 (7 bases). V was clipped by 3 bases and J by 5 bases, with 16 bases between them. The CDR3 is 15 amino acids. CDR1 is SGHVS and CDR2 is FQNEAQ in the germline V gene. CDR3 in amino acids: CASSFIRGAPETQYF. The DNA of the CDR3 is TGTGCCAGCAGCTTTATCCGGGGGGCCCCCGAGACCCAGTACTTC.

This clone appeared a single time. The genes are TRBV9 and TRBJ2-1, with 7 bases that match TRBD2. The germline CDR1 and CDR2 sequences are SGDLS and YYNGEE. This CDR3 has 15 residues. Trimming at V came to 3 bases and at J to 4 bases, leaving 7 bases not matched to a gene. The CDR3 here is CASSATGLQYNEQFF. For the CDR3, the DNA is TGTGCCAGCAGCGCGACGGGACTACAGTACAATGAGCAGTTCTTC.

The CDR3 DNA reads TGTGCCAGCAGCTTAGGGCGGGGGGGCGGAGAGACCCAGTACTTC. This translates into CASSLGRGGGETQYF. This sequence joins TRBV11-2 and TRBJ2-5; 9 nucleotides match TRBD2. This CDR3 region has 15 residues. From germline, CDR1 is SGHAT and CDR2 FQNNGV. After removal of 1 base from V and 4 bases from J, the junction contained 4 bases not matched to a gene.

This clone has only a few counts. The gene calls are TRBV5-1 and TRBJ2-2; 10 nucleotides agree with TRBD1. V lost 0 bases and J lost 3; bases outside the gene matches: 2. The CDR3 covers 16 residues. Germline CDR1 reads SGHRS; CDR2 reads YFSETQ. This CDR3 is CASSLGQGADTGELFF. The CDR3 DNA is TGCGCCAGCAGCTTGGGACAGGGGGCAGACACCGGGGAGCTGTTTTTT.

The V gene is TRBV10-3, the J gene TRBJ2-5; 11 bases align to TRBD1. Germline loops: CDR1 ENHRY, CDR2 SYGVKD. The V segment lost 3 bases and the J segment 3 bases; nucleotides outside the gene matches: 6. The CDR3 totals 16 residues. The CDR3 sequence is CAISEPRDRGEETQYF. In DNA form, the CDR3 reads TGTGCCATCAGTGAACCACGGGACAGGGGGGAAGAGACCCAGTACTTC.

The V call is TRBV19, the J call TRBJ1-2; TRBD1 agrees at 9 bases. The germline V gene has CDR1 LNHDA and CDR2 SQIVND (reference sequence). The length of the CDR3 is 15 residues. J was trimmed by 9 bases and V by 1 base; bases with no gene match: 9. The CDR3 sequence is CASSIVPLQGASYTF. As DNA, the CDR3 is TGTGCCAGTAGTATAGTCCCCTTACAGGGGGCGAGCTACACCTTC.

V and J are TRBV9 and TRBJ2-7; no definite D call. The germline V and J ends were trimmed by 4 bases and 2 bases, with 13 bases remaining between them. The V gene's germline CDR1 is SGDLS and CDR2 YYNGEE. This CDR3 is built from 14 residues. This CDR3 is CASSPRHTAYEQYF. The CDR3 DNA reads TGTGCCAGCAGCCCCCGTCACACAGCCTACGAGCAGTACTTC.

Only one count was recorded for this clone. The chain combines TRBV18 with TRBJ1-1; possibly TRBD1 for D (5 bases). Germline loops: CDR1 KGHSH, CDR2 LQKENI. The CDR3 is 15 amino acids. The ends were cut back, 2 bases at V and 1 base at J, with 11 bases in the middle. The CDR3 nucleotides read TGTGCCAGCTCACCAGGCCGGGACCCGAACACTGAAGCTTTCTTT. Translation gives CASSPGRDPNTEAFF.

The rearrangement joins TRBV11-3 to TRBJ2-1; D uncertain. This CDR3 contains 14 residues. The V and J ends lost 7 bases and 9 bases respectively, with 19 bases between them. Germline assignment: CDR1 SGHNT and CDR2 YENEEA. The CDR3 nucleotides read TGTGCCAGCACAAGAAGGATGGGTTTGGGTGAGCAGTTCTTC. Protein: CASTRRMGLGEQFF.

J is TRBJ1-1 and V is TRBV6-1; D is uncertain. Germline assignment: CDR1 MNHNS and CDR2 SASEGT. V dropped 3 bases and J dropped 10 bases, with 15 bases sitting between them. The CDR3 totals 13 residues. The CDR3 bases are TGTGCCAGCAGTGAGGGGTACCGGAGAGGAGCTTTCTTT. Its translation is CASSEGYRRGAFF.

This clone has a single count. The chain joins TRBV6-6 to TRBJ2-3; TRBD1 matches at 7 bases. V gave up 7 bases and J gave up 6 bases; unmatched junction bases: 13. Per the germline V gene, CDR1 is MNHNY and CDR2 is SVGAGI (reference sequence). The CDR3 has 15 amino acids. The DNA of the CDR3 is TGTGCCAGCACCCCCCGCAGGGGGACACAGGATACGCAGTATTTT. Encoded protein: CASTPRRGTQDTQYF.

The CDR3 DNA follows: TGTGCCAGCAGCTTATCACCGACAGGGTCAAACTATGGCTACACCTTC. Protein sequence: CASSLSPTGSNYGYTF. The chain carries TRBV7-2 and TRBJ1-2; 7 positions agree with TRBD1. V shed 2 bases, J shed 2 bases, and the junction held 8 bases outside the gene matches. This CDR3 spans 16 amino acids. The germline V gene encodes CDR1 SGHTA and CDR2 FQGNSA.

The chain employs TRBV7-7 and TRBJ2-7; D gene unclear. This CDR3 contains 13 residues. Germline-derived CDR1 and CDR2 are SSHAT and FNYEAQ (reference sequence). V dropped 0 bases and J dropped 3 bases, with 6 bases sitting between them. In DNA, the CDR3 is TGTGCCAGCAGCTTAGCGATCGGCTACGAGCAGTACTTC. This sequence encodes CASSLAIGYEQYF.

The chain recombines TRBV11-2 with TRBJ1-2; no clear D. V lost 5 bases to trimming and J lost 10 bases, with 17 bases between them. CDR3 size: 13 residues. Germline assignment: CDR1 SGHAT and CDR2 FQNNGV. CDR3 DNA: TGTGCCAGCAGCCTGACCGGCCTGACCCTCTACACCTTC. Translating gives CASSLTGLTLYTF.

This clone has only one observation. The chain couples TRBV5-1 to TRBJ2-1, with no clear D. This CDR3 is built from 14 residues. Trimming removed 0 bases at V and 8 bases at J, with 12 bases between. The germline gives CDR1 SGHRS, CDR2 YFSETQ. CDR3 sequence reads: CASSLAMDFHEQFF. CDR3 DNA sequence: TGCGCCAGCAGCTTGGCCATGGATTTCCATGAGCAGTTCTTC.

The chain recombines TRBV7-6 with TRBJ2-2, with 10 bases matching TRBD1. V lost 1 base to trimming and J lost 7 bases; unmatched junction nucleotides: 9. The CDR3 runs to 17 residues. Per germline, CDR1 SGHVS and CDR2 FNYEAQ. The CDR3 nucleotides are TGTGCCAGCAGCTTAGAAGGCGGGACAGGGGTTGACGGGGAGCTGTTTTTT. The encoded protein is CASSLEGGTGVDGELFF.

This chain uses TRBV7-9 with TRBJ2-1; D is possibly TRBD2 (6 bases). CDR1 and CDR2 from the germline V gene are SEHNR and FQNEAQ (reference sequence). V was trimmed by 7 bases and J by 13 bases, leaving 14 bases between them. CDR3 length: 11 amino acids. The DNA for the CDR3 is TGTGCCAGCACCCCAGTGGGGGGTCAGTTCTTC. The encoded protein is CASTPVGGQFF.

J is TRBJ1-2 and V is TRBV14, with D perhaps TRBD1 (6 bases). From germline, CDR1 is SGHDN and CDR2 FVKESK. The CDR3 length is 14 residues. V was cut by 1 base and J by 7 bases, with 13 bases left in between. The CDR3 reads CASSQVGGAGGYTF. The CDR3 coding sequence is TGTGCCAGCAGCCAAGTGGGGGGGGCCGGTGGCTACACCTTC. The full variable domain, with the rest looked up from reference TRBV14 and TRBJ1-2, is EAGVTQFPSHSVIEKGQTVTLRCDPISGHDNLYWYRRVMGKEIKFLLHFVKESKQDESGMPNNRFLAERTGGTYSTLKVQPAELEDSGVYFCASSQVGGAGGYTFGSGTRLTVV.

With regard to this clone: This same CDR3 is encoded by further DNA sequences in the sample. The chain couples TRBV10-3 to TRBJ2-7, with D perhaps matching TRBD2 (5 bases). The V gene's germline CDR1 is ENHRY and CDR2 SYGVKD. The CDR3 runs 19 residues. Trimming stripped 0 bases from V and 3 bases from J, with 24 bases between. DNA of the CDR3: TGTGCCATCAGTGAGTCGGTGTGGAAAGAAAGGACCAGCGGCTACGAGCAGTACTTC. The encoded protein is CAISESVWKERTSGYEQYF.

The chain links TRBV10-3 to TRBJ2-2; 14 bases are shared with TRBD2. CDR3 length: 16 amino acids. Looked up from germline, CDR1 is ENHRY and CDR2 is SYGVKD. Unmatched junction bases numbered 3, after V lost 6 bases and J lost 3 bases. The chain's CDR3 is CAIRTSGGADTGELFF. Written as DNA, the CDR3 is TGTGCCATCAGGACTAGCGGGGGGGCGGACACCGGGGAGCTGTTTTTT.

The chain employs TRBV4-1 and TRBJ1-1, with a possible D match to TRBD1 (6 bases). Per the germline V gene, CDR1 is MGHRA and CDR2 is YSYEKL. The CDR3 contains 15 residues. The V end lost 0 bases, the J end lost 4 bases, and 12 bases lay between the germline ends. CDR3 bases: TGCGCCAGCAGCCAAGAGGGCGGGGGCGGCACTGAAGCTTTCTTT. It specifies CASSQEGGGGTEAFF.